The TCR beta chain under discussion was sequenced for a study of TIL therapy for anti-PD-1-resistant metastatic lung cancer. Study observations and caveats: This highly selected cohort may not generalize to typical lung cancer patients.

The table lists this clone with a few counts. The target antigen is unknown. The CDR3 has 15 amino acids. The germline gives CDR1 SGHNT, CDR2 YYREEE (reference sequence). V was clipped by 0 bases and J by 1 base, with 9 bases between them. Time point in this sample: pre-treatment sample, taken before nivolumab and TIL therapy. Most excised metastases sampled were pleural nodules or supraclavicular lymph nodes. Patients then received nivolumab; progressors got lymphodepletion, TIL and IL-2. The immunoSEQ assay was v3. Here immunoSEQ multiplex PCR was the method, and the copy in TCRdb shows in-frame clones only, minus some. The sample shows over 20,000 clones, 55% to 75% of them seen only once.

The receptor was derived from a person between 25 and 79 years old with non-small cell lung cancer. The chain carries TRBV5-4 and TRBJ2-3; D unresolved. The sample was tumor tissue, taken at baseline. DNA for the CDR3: TGTGCCAGCAGCTTGGGGGGTCTCCGCACAGATACGCAGTATTTT. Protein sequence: CASSLGGLRTDTQYF.